What follows are 21 T cell receptor beta chains derived from one specimen sequenced in a study of OX40 agonist ivuxolimab in advanced cancers. Measured with immunoSEQ multiplex PCR; TCRdb has only the in-frame clones, and not every one. Of about 13,000 clones in the sample, approximately 85% are singletons; the top ten hold around 44%. Sequenced here: CD4+ or CD8+ T cells sorted from blood, sampled in a trial of the OX40 agonist ivuxolimab. The receptor source for this set is an adult with an advanced solid tumor such as melanoma, head and neck, liver or kidney cancer.

This rearrangement joins TRBV27 to TRBJ1-2, with TRBD1 matching 10 bases. CDR1 and CDR2 (germline): MNHEY, SMNVEV (reference sequence). Trimming took 3 bases from V and 5 from J; bases not matched to a gene: 15. The CDR3 runs to 18 residues. Here the CDR3 reads CASSLGDFRDRGGYGYTF. DNA of the CDR3: TGTGCCAGCAGTTTGGGGGACTTCCGGGACAGGGGAGGATATGGCTACACCTTC.

The chain couples TRBV19 to TRBJ2-1; D remains unclear. Trimming cost V 5 bases and J 1 base, with 12 bases left between them. The length of the CDR3 is 15 residues. CDR1 LNHDA and CDR2 SQIVND come from the germline V gene (reference sequence). The CDR3: CASSRGFGSYNEQFF. The CDR3, as DNA: TGTGCCAGTAGTCGTGGGTTCGGATCCTACAATGAGCAGTTCTTC.

The chain carries TRBV7-9 and TRBJ1-2; the D is unclear. Germline assignment: CDR1 SEHNR and CDR2 FQNEAQ (reference sequence). The CDR3 extends over 14 amino acids. Trimming shortened V by 1 base and J by 4 bases, and 10 bases separated the two germline ends. The CDR3 is CASSLEGIVYGYTF. The CDR3 DNA follows: TGTGCCAGCAGCTTAGAAGGCATCGTCTATGGCTACACCTTC.

The chain employs TRBV30 and TRBJ2-3; the D is unclear. The CDR3 covers 14 residues. V was shortened by 1 base and J by 2 bases, with 10 bases between the two germline ends. Germline loops: CDR1 GTSNPN, CDR2 SVGIG (reference sequence). The CDR3 sequence is CAWSAEIYTDTQYF. The CDR3 DNA sequence: TGTGCCTGGAGTGCCGAAATTTACACAGATACGCAGTATTTT.

This clone was seen a few times. The chain couples TRBV4-3 to TRBJ2-4, with unresolved D. Germline V CDR1 and CDR2: LGHNA, YSLEER. V lost 2 bases and J 6 bases, leaving 8 bases between the germline ends. The CDR3 is 13 residues long. The CDR3 spells CASSQTPGNIQYF. For the CDR3, the DNA is TGCGCCAGCAGCCAAACACCGGGAAACATTCAGTACTTC.

This chain connects TRBV6-5 to TRBJ1-1; no definite D call. Germline-derived CDR1 and CDR2 are MNHEY and SVGAGI. This CDR3 is built from 14 residues. Trimming removed 7 bases from V and 7 bases from J, with 19 bases in between. Here the CDR3 DNA reads TGTGCCAGCAAGGAGCAAGGAGATACTCTTGAAGCTTTCTTT. It codes for CASKEQGDTLEAFF.

The V gene is TRBV2, the J gene TRBJ2-2; maybe TRBD1 (6 bases). Germline values: CDR1 SNHLY, CDR2 FYNNEI. This CDR3 region has 17 residues. V lost 4 bases to trimming and J lost 6 bases, with 21 bases between them. CDR3 region: CASSVPRGHQVAGELFF. Written as DNA, the CDR3 is TGTGCCAGCAGTGTCCCGAGGGGACACCAAGTGGCCGGGGAGCTGTTTTTT. Supplemented by reference TRBV2 and TRBJ2-2, the full variable domain reads EPEVTQTPSHQVTQMGQEVILRCVPISNHLYFYWYRQILGQKVEFLVSFYNNEISEKSEIFDDQFSVERPDGSNFTLKIRSTKLEDSAMYFCASSVPRGHQVAGELFFGEGSRLTVL.

The chain recombines TRBV9 with TRBJ1-6; D possibly corresponds to TRBD1 (5 bases). Trimming left V 3 bases short and J 10 bases short, with 20 bases between. CDR3 length: 16 amino acids. Germline V gene lookup returns CDR1 SGDLS and CDR2 YYNGEE. CDR3 DNA sequence: TGTGCCAGCAGCGCTAGGGGAGGGGCAAGTCGGTCACCCCTCCACTTT. Translated: CASSARGGASRSPLHF. The full variable domain, in which reference TRBV9 and TRBJ1-6 provide the parts outside the CDR3, is DSGVTQTPKHLITATGQRVTLRCSPRSGDLSVYWYQQSLDQGLQFLIQYYNGEERAKGNILERFSAQQFPDLHSELNLSSLELGDSALYFCASSARGGASRSPLHFGNGTRLTVT.

This clone came up once. The chain employs TRBV4-3 and TRBJ1-1; TRBD1 matches 11 bases. With V trimmed by 7 bases and J by 6 bases, 4 bases remained unmatched. Germline V gene data show CDR1 as LGHNA and CDR2 as YSLEER. This CDR3 contains 13 residues. CDR3 amino acids: CASKDRGLSEAFF. The CDR3 DNA reads as TGCGCCAGCAAGGACAGGGGGCTTTCTGAAGCTTTCTTT.

The chain combines TRBV11-3 with TRBJ1-3; a weak D match, TRBD1 (5 bases). Germline CDR1 SGHNT, CDR2 YENEEA. Trimming removed 5 bases from V and 4 bases from J, with 12 bases in between. This CDR3 has 14 residues. The CDR3 nucleotides read TGTGCCAGCAGCCCCGGGACCTCAGGAAACACCATATATTTT. Translation: CASSPGTSGNTIYF.

The chain couples TRBV9 to TRBJ2-7; 7 nucleotides line up with TRBD1. The CDR3 runs 14 residues. Germline CDR1 is SGDLS and CDR2 is YYNGEE. The V segment lost 0 bases and the J segment 0 bases; nucleotides outside the gene matches: 0. CDR3 DNA: TGTGCCAGCAGCGTAGGGGACAGCTCCTACGAGCAGTACTTC. It codes for CASSVGDSSYEQYF.

This clone was counted a single time. The chain combines TRBV11-2 with TRBJ1-3; 10 bases fit TRBD1. V shed 5 bases and J 2 bases; nucleotides not matched to a gene: 3. Per the germline V gene, CDR1 is SGHAT and CDR2 is FQNNGV. The CDR3 length is 15 residues. The CDR3 sequence: CASSQDRGPGNTIYF. DNA of the CDR3: TGTGCCAGCAGCCAAGACAGGGGGCCTGGAAACACCATATATTTT.

The CDR3 reads CASSWSSVIEGNTIYF. CDR3 nucleotide sequence: TGTGCCAGCAGTTGGAGTTCGGTGATTGAAGGAAACACCATATATTTT. J is TRBJ1-3 and V is TRBV6-5; D unclear. Germline CDR1 reads MNHEY; CDR2 reads SVGAGI. This CDR3 is 16 amino acids long. V gave up 4 bases and J gave up 4 bases, with 17 bases separating them.

This clone was counted a single time. The chain recombines TRBV7-2 with TRBJ2-7, with 7 nucleotides matching TRBD1. Germline trimming cut 1 base from V and 0 bases from J; bases unmatched to any gene: 0. The CDR3 sequence is 14 residues long. Germline V gene data show CDR1 as SGHTA and CDR2 as FQGNSA. Here the CDR3 reads CASSLGTGSYEQYF. The DNA for the CDR3 is TGTGCCAGCAGCTTAGGGACAGGCTCCTACGAGCAGTACTTC.

The genes are TRBV7-8 and TRBJ1-2; 8 bases align to TRBD1. V shed 5 bases, J shed 4 bases, and the junction held 6 bases outside the gene matches. Germline CDR1 and CDR2: SGHVS and FQNEAQ. This CDR3 spans 14 amino acids. CDR3 residues: CASSPGQGGYGYTF. For the CDR3, the DNA is TGTGCCAGCAGCCCTGGACAGGGTGGCTATGGCTACACCTTC.

This clone is labeled medium-sized. The rearrangement uses TRBV4-3 and TRBJ1-4; possible D gene TRBD1, 6 bases. Germline-derived CDR1 and CDR2 are LGHNA and YSLEER. This CDR3 spans 16 amino acids. Trimming stripped 3 bases from V and 6 bases from J, with 17 bases between. The CDR3 is CASSQTDWGADEKLFF. The DNA for the CDR3 is TGCGCCAGCAGCCAGACCGACTGGGGGGCGGATGAAAAACTGTTTTTT.

This chain connects TRBV28 to TRBJ1-5, with 11 bases that match TRBD1. Trimming at V came to 1 base and at J to 7 bases, leaving 6 bases not matched to a gene. Germline CDR1 is MDHEN and CDR2 is SYDVKM. There are 16 residues in the CDR3. CDR3 amino acids: CASSLSGDRGYQPQHF. In nucleotides, the CDR3 is TGTGCCAGCAGTTTATCCGGGGACAGGGGGTACCAGCCCCAGCATTTT.

The V call is TRBV27, the J call TRBJ1-6; D is uncertain. The germline V gene has CDR1 MNHEY and CDR2 SMNVEV (reference sequence). With 3 bases removed from V and 0 bases from J, the gap between germline ends came to 12 bases. CDR3 length: 17 residues. CDR3 nucleotide sequence: TGTGCCAGCAGTTTTTTTCTCTCGAGCTCCTATAATTCACCCCTCCACTTT. Amino acids: CASSFFLSSSYNSPLHF.

The V gene is TRBV7-2, the J gene TRBJ1-1; D is uncertain. There are 15 residues in the CDR3. The germline V gene has CDR1 SGHTA and CDR2 FQGNSA. With 3 bases removed from V and 1 base from J, the gap between germline ends came to 12 bases. Here the CDR3 DNA reads TGTGCCAGCAGCTTCGATCTGATCCAGAACACTGAAGCTTTCTTT. Translation gives CASSFDLIQNTEAFF.

The chain uses TRBV9 and TRBJ1-3; D unclear. Trimming cost V 0 bases and J 0 bases, with 7 bases left between them. The CDR3 contains 15 residues. The germline V gene encodes CDR1 SGDLS and CDR2 YYNGEE. DNA for the CDR3: TGTGCCAGCAGCGTAGGGGCAAGCTCTGGAAACACCATATATTTT. Protein sequence: CASSVGASSGNTIYF.

The chain employs TRBV19 and TRBJ1-1; D unclear. The CDR3 sequence is 16 residues long. The germline CDR1 and CDR2 sequences are LNHDA and SQIVND (reference sequence). Trimming stripped 5 bases from V and 0 bases from J, with 16 bases between. This chain's CDR3 is CASSAQTPELNTEAFF. For the CDR3, the DNA is TGTGCCAGTAGTGCACAGACCCCGGAGTTGAACACTGAAGCTTTCTTT.